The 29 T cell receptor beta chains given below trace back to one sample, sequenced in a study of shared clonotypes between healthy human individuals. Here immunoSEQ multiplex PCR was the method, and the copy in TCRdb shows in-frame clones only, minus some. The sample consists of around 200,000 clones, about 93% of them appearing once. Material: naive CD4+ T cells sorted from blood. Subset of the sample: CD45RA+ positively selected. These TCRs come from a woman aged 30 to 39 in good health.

The DNA of the CDR3 is TGTGCCAGCAGTGAAGGGAAACGGACAGGGATTTCCGAGCAGTACTTC. This encodes CASSEGKRTGISEQYF. The gene calls are TRBV2 and TRBJ2-7; 8 positions match TRBD1. The CDR3 sequence is 16 residues long. The J segment lost 6 bases and the V segment lost 1 base, leaving 11 bases of the junction unmatched. Germline V gives CDR1 SNHLY, CDR2 FYNNEI.

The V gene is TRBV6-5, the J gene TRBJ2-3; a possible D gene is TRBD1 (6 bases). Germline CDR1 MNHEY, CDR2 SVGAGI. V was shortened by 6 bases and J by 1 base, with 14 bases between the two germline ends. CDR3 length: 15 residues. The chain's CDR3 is CASRHDRRRTDTQYF. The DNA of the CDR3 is TGTGCCAGCAGACATGACAGGCGACGCACAGATACGCAGTATTTT.

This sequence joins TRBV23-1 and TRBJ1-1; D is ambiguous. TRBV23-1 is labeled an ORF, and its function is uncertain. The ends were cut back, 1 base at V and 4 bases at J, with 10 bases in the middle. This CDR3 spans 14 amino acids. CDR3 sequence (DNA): TGCGCCAGCAGTCAATATGAGTCTCGCACTGAAGCTTTCTTT. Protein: CASSQYESRTEAFF.

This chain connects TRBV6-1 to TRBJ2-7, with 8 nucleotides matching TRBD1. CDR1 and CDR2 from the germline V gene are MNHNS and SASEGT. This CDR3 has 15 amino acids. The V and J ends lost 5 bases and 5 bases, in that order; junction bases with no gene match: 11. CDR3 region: CASSLSQGVSHEQYF. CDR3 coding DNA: TGTGCCAGCAGTCTATCACAGGGGGTATCCCACGAGCAGTACTTC.

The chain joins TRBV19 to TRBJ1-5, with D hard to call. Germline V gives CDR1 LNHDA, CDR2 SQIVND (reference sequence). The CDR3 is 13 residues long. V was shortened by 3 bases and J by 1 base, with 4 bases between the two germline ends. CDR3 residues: CASSIQSNQPQHF. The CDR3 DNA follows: TGTGCCAGTAGTATTCAGAGCAATCAGCCCCAGCATTTT.

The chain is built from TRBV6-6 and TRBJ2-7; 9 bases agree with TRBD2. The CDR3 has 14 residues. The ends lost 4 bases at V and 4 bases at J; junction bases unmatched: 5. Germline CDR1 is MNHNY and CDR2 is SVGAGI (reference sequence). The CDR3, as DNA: TGTGCCAGCAGTTTAGCGGGAGCACGTTACGAGCAGTACTTC. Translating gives CASSLAGARYEQYF.

The CDR3 nucleotides are TGTGCCAGCATCTCAGGGAGTGCCGAGCAGTACTTC. Translation: CASISGSAEQYF. The rearrangement links TRBV28 to TRBJ2-5; possibly TRBD1 or TRBD2 for D (5 bases each). The DNA end is more similar to TRBJ2-7, so the J call may be wrong. Looked up from germline, CDR1 is MDHEN and CDR2 is SYDVKM. The CDR3 is 12 residues long.

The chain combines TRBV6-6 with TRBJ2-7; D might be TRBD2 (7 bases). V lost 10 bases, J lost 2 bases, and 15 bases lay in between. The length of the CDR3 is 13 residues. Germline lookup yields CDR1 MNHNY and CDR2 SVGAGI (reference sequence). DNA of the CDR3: TGTGCCACCCTCGGGGGGCAGACCTACGAGCAGTACTTC. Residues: CATLGGQTYEQYF.

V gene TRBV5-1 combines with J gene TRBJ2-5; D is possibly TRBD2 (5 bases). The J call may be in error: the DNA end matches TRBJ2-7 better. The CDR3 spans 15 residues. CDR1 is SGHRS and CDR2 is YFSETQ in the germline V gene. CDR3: CASSFVREPAYEQYF. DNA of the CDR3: TGCGCCAGCAGCTTTGTCCGGGAACCAGCCTACGAGCAGTACTTC.

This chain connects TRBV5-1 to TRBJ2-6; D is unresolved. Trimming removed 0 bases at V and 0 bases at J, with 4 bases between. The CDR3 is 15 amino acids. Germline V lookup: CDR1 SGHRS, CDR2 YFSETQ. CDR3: CASSLVGSGANVLTF. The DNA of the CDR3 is TGCGCCAGCAGCTTGGTGGGCTCTGGGGCCAACGTCCTGACTTTC.

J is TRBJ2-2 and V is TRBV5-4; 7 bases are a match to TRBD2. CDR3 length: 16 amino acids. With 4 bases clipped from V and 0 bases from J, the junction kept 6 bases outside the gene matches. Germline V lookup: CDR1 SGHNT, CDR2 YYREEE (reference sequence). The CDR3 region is CASSPTSVSNTGELFF. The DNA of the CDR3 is TGTGCCAGCAGCCCCACTAGCGTTTCGAACACCGGGGAGCTGTTTTTT.

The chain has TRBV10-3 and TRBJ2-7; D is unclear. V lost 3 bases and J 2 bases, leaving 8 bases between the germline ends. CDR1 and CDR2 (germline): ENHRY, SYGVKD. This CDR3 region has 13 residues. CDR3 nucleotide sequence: TGTGCCATCAGTGACGGCCGTCCCTACGAGCAGTACTTC. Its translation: CAISDGRPYEQYF.

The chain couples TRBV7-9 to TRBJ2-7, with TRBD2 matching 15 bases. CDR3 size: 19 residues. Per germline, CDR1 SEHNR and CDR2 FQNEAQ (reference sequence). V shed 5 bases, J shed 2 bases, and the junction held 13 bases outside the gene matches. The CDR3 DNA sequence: TGTGCCAGCAGCCACTACTCCGGGACTAGCGGGAGGCGTCCCTACGAGCAGTACTTC. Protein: CASSHYSGTSGRRPYEQYF.

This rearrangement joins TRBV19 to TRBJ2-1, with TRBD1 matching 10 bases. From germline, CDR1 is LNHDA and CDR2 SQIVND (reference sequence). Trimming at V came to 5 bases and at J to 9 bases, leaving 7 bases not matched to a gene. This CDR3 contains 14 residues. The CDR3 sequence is CASSPTTGGSEQFF. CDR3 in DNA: TGTGCCAGTAGTCCGACGACAGGGGGCAGTGAGCAGTTCTTC.

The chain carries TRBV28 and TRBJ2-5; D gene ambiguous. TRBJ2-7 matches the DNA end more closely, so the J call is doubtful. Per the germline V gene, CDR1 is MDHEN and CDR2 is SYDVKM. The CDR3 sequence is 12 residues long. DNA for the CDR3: TGTGCCATCTTGACACACTCCTACGAGCAGTACTTC. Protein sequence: CAILTHSYEQYF.

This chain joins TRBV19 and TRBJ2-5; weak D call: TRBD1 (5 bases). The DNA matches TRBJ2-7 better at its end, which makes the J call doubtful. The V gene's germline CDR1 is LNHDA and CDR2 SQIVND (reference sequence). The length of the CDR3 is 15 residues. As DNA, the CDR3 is TGTGCCAGTAGTATAAGGCAGGGCCGTGGCTACGAGCAGTACTTC. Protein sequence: CASSIRQGRGYEQYF.

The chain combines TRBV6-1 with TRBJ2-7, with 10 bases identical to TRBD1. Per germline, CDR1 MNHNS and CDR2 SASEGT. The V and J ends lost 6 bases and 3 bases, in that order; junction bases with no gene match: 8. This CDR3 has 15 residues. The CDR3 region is CASRPNRDRGYEQYF. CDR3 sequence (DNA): TGTGCCAGCAGACCCAACCGGGACAGGGGCTACGAGCAGTACTTC.

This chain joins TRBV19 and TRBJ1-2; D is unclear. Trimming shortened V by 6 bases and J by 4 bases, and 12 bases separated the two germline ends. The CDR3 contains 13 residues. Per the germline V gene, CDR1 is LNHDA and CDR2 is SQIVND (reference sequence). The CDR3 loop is CASRKNGGYGYTF. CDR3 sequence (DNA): TGTGCCAGTAGAAAAAACGGCGGCTATGGCTACACCTTC.

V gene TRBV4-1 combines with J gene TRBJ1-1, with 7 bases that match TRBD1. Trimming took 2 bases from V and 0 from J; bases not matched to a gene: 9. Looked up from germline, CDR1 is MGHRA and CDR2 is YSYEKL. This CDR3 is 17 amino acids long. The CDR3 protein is CASSQLYRGLLNTEAFF. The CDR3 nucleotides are TGCGCCAGCAGCCAATTGTATAGGGGGCTACTGAACACTGAAGCTTTCTTT.

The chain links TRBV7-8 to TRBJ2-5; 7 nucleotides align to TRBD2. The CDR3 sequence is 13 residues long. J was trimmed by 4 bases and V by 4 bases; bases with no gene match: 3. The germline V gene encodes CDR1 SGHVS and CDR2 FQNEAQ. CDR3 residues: CASSWASGETQYF. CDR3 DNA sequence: TGTGCCAGCAGCTGGGCTAGCGGAGAGACCCAGTACTTC.

CDR3 sequence reads: CASGGLASYEQYF. The DNA for the CDR3 is TGCGCCAGCGGAGGGCTAGCCTCCTACGAGCAGTACTTC. The chain is built from TRBV10-2 and TRBJ2-7; tentative D call: TRBD2 (6 bases). Trimming stripped 8 bases from V and 0 bases from J, with 11 bases between. Germline V gives CDR1 WSHSY, CDR2 SAAADI. The CDR3 covers 13 residues.

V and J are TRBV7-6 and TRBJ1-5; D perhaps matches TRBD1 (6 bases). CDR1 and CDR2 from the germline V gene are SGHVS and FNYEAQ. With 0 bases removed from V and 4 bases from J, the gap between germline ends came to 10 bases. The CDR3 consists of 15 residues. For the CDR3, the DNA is TGTGCCAGCAGCTTAGCGGGACACCCGAATCAGCCCCAGCATTTT. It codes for CASSLAGHPNQPQHF. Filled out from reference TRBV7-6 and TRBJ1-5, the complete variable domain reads GAGVSQSPRYKVTKRGQDVALRCDPISGHVSLYWYRQALGQGPEFLTYFNYEAQQDKSGLPNDRFSAERPEGSISTLTIQRTEQRDSAMYRCASSLAGHPNQPQHFGDGTRLSIL.

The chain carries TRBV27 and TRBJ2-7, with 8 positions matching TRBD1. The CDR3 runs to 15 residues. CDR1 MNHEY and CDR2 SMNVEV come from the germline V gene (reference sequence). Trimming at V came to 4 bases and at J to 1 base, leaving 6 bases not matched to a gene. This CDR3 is CASSSTGQASYEQYF. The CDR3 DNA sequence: TGTGCCAGCAGTTCCACGGGACAGGCGTCCTACGAGCAGTACTTC.

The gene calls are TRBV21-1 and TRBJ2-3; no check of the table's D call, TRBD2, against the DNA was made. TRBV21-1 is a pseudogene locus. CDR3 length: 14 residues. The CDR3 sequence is CASSWTFGADTQYF. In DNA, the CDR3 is TGTGCCAGCAGCTGGACCTTCGGGGCAGATACGCAGTATTTT.

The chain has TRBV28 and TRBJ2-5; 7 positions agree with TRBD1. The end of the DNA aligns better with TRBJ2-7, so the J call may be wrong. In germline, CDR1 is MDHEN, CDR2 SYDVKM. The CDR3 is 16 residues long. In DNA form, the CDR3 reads TGTGCCAGCAGTTGGGCCTTGGGACAGATCACGGACGAGCAGTACTTC. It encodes CASSWALGQITDEQYF.

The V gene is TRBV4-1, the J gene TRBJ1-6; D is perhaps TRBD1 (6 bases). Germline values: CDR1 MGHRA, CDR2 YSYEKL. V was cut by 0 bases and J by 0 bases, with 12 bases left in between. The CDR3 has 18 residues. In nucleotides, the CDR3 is TGCGCCAGCAGCCAAGATCGGGGGGGCAGCTCCTATAATTCACCCCTCCACTTT. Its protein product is CASSQDRGGSSYNSPLHF.

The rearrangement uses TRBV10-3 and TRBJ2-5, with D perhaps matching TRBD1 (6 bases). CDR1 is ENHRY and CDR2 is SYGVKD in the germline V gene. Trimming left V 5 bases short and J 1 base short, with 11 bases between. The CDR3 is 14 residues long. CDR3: CAISSGQFQETQYF. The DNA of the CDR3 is TGTGCCATCAGTTCCGGACAGTTCCAAGAGACCCAGTACTTC.

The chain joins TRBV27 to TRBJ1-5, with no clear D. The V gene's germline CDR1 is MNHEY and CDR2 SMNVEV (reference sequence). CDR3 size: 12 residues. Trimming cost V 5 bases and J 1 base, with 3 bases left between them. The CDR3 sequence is CASSRSNQPQHF. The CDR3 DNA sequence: TGTGCCAGCAGTAGGAGCAATCAGCCCCAGCATTTT.

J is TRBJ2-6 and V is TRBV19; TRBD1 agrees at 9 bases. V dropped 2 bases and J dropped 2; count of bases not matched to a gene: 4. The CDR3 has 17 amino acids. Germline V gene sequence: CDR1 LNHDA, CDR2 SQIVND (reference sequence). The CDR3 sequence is CASSIIQGATGANVLTF. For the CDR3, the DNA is TGTGCCAGTAGTATAATACAGGGGGCTACTGGGGCCAACGTCCTGACTTTC.